The 29 T cell receptor beta chains presented below share a single source sample, sequenced in a study of blood T cell repertoires in COVID-19. Produced via immunoSEQ multiplex PCR; TCRdb's table is partial and in-frame only. Counted here are under 300,000 clones, 70% to 90% occurring once; the ten biggest clones make up approximately 3.5%. The sequencing input was PBMCs or T cells enriched from blood (not recorded which). The receptors were sampled from a woman aged 40 to 49 with acute COVID-19.

This chain links TRBV5-1 with TRBJ2-7; D unclear. Trimming left V 4 bases short and J 2 bases short, with 13 bases between. The length of the CDR3 is 14 residues. CDR1 and CDR2 from the germline V gene are SGHRS and YFSETQ. The CDR3 region is CASSPTAPTYEQYF. The DNA for the CDR3 is TGCGCCAGCAGCCCGACTGCACCAACCTACGAGCAGTACTTC.

This clone turned up a few times. The chain uses TRBV5-5 and TRBJ2-4; 7 nucleotides agree with TRBD2. The CDR3 loop spans 16 amino acids. Per germline, CDR1 SGHKS and CDR2 YYEKEE (reference sequence). The ends lost 0 bases at V and 3 bases at J; junction bases unmatched: 6. CDR3 protein: CASSLEGREDKNIQYF. In DNA form, the CDR3 reads TGTGCCAGCAGCTTGGAAGGGAGGGAGGACAAAAACATTCAGTACTTC.

This clone appeared a single time. The V and J genes are TRBV7-6 and TRBJ2-7; a possible D gene is TRBD2 (5 bases). Germline V gene sequence: CDR1 SGHVS, CDR2 FNYEAQ. The ends were cut back, 0 bases at V and 5 bases at J, with 11 bases in the middle. CDR3 size: 14 residues. CDR3 coding DNA: TGTGCCAGCAGCTTAGCCGCGGGTGAGGACGAGCAGTACTTC. Protein: CASSLAAGEDEQYF.

The CDR3 DNA reads TGTGCCAGCAGTGGTCCCCGGGGAGGTTTTCGAAGTAGAGAGACCCAGTACTTC. It translates to CASSGPRGGFRSRETQYF. The V gene is TRBV2, the J gene TRBJ2-5, with a weak D call TRBD2 (6 bases). Germline CDR1 and CDR2: SNHLY and FYNNEI. CDR3 length: 18 residues. The germline V and J ends were trimmed by 4 bases and 4 bases, with 25 bases remaining between them.

The rearrangement joins TRBV7-2 to TRBJ2-7; 7 positions match TRBD2. Germline CDR1 SGHTA, CDR2 FQGNSA. V shed 2 bases and J 0 bases; nucleotides not matched to a gene: 1. CDR3 size: 14 residues. CDR3 bases: TGTGCCAGCAGCTTAAGCGGGAACTCCTACGAGCAGTACTTC. Translating gives CASSLSGNSYEQYF.

V gene TRBV28 combines with J gene TRBJ1-2, with D perhaps TRBD1 (6 bases). This CDR3 is built from 13 residues. V shed 3 bases and J shed 8 bases, with 13 bases lying between them. Germline assignment: CDR1 MDHEN and CDR2 SYDVKM. The CDR3 spells CASSFPTRGGYTF. The CDR3 DNA is TGTGCCAGCAGTTTCCCCACCAGGGGCGGCTACACCTTC.

The J gene is TRBJ2-7, the V gene TRBV3-1 (or the pseudogene TRBV3-2), with D tentatively TRBD1 (5 bases). Per the germline V gene, CDR1 is LGHDT and CDR2 is YNNKEL (reference sequence). Trimming left V 4 bases short and J 6 bases short, with 19 bases between. The CDR3 runs 15 residues. The CDR3 DNA is TGTGCCAGCAGCCCTTCGCCAGGGTCCTACTTCGAGCAGTACTTC. Encoded protein: CASSPSPGSYFEQYF.

The chain couples TRBV27 to TRBJ2-1; D is perhaps TRBD2 (6 bases). The germline V and J ends were trimmed by 4 bases and 8 bases, with 21 bases remaining between them. CDR1 MNHEY and CDR2 SMNVEV come from the germline V gene (reference sequence). The CDR3 covers 16 residues. The CDR3, as DNA: TGTGCCAGCAGTTCTGGAGGGAATCCGGGTGCTGATGAGCAGTTCTTC. It translates to CASSSGGNPGADEQFF.

This clone occurred once. V gene TRBV5-1 combines with J gene TRBJ2-1; tentatively, D is TRBD1 (6 bases). The V gene's germline CDR1 is SGHRS and CDR2 YFSETQ. Trimming stripped 5 bases from V and 3 bases from J, with 9 bases between. The CDR3 totals 13 residues. Written as DNA, the CDR3 is TGCGCCAGCAGACAGGGCGTCTACAATGAGCAGTTCTTC. Translated: CASRQGVYNEQFF.

The gene calls are TRBV5-4 and TRBJ2-7; TRBD2 matches 11 bases. Germline trimming cut 0 bases from V and 5 bases from J; bases unmatched to any gene: 4. In germline, CDR1 is SGHNT, CDR2 YYREEE (reference sequence). This CDR3 is built from 15 residues. The CDR3 is CASSLAASGGNEQYF. DNA for the CDR3: TGTGCCAGCAGCTTGGCGGCTAGCGGGGGGAACGAGCAGTACTTC. Full variable domain (missing parts from reference TRBV5-4 and TRBJ2-7): ETGVTQSPTHLIKTRGQQVTLRCSSQSGHNTVSWYQQALGQGPQFIFQYYREEENGRGNFPPRFSGLQFPNYSSELNVNALELDDSALYLCASSLAASGGNEQYFGPGTRLTVT.

The chain is built from TRBV11-3 and TRBJ2-2; D gene unclear. CDR3 size: 12 residues. Looked up from germline, CDR1 is SGHNT and CDR2 is YENEEA. V was trimmed by 9 bases and J by 7 bases, leaving 12 bases between them. The CDR3 here is CASTDLVGELFF. The CDR3 region has the DNA TGTGCCAGTACAGATTTGGTCGGGGAGCTGTTTTTT.

This chain connects TRBV7-8 to TRBJ1-3, with no clear D. This CDR3 contains 14 residues. CDR1 is SGHVS, CDR2 FQNEAQ, per germline. Trimming removed 4 bases from V and 0 bases from J, with 7 bases in between. The CDR3 coding sequence is TGTGCCAGCAGCTCCCCCTCCTCTGGAAACACCATATATTTT. Protein product: CASSSPSSGNTIYF.

The CDR3, as DNA: TGTGCCAGCAGCCCGGGGACAGGACAAGAGACCCAGTACTTC. It translates to CASSPGTGQETQYF. The chain employs TRBV5-8 and TRBJ2-5; 8 bases match TRBD1. The CDR3 runs to 14 residues. Trimming took 4 bases from V and 2 from J; bases not matched to a gene: 4. CDR1 SGHTS and CDR2 YDEGEE come from the germline V gene.

This chain uses TRBV2 with TRBJ2-1, with D perhaps matching TRBD2 (5 bases). The V and J ends lost 4 bases and 0 bases respectively, with 13 bases between them. Germline CDR1 SNHLY, CDR2 FYNNEI. The CDR3 covers 16 residues. The CDR3 protein is CASSGNSAYSYNEQFF. In DNA form, the CDR3 reads TGTGCCAGCAGTGGTAATAGCGCTTACTCCTACAATGAGCAGTTCTTC.

This clone was recorded only once. The chain recombines TRBV11-2 with TRBJ2-2, with D unresolved. Trimming removed 5 bases from V and 8 bases from J, with 9 bases in between. Per germline, CDR1 SGHAT and CDR2 FQNNGV. The CDR3 runs to 12 residues. CDR3 residues: CASSRILGELFF. Written as DNA, the CDR3 is TGTGCCAGCAGCCGTATTCTAGGGGAGCTGTTTTTT.

A single count supports this clone. The rearrangement uses TRBV11-3 and TRBJ2-7, with 7 bases lining up with TRBD2. Germline CDR1 reads SGHNT; CDR2 reads YENEEA. J lost 3 bases, V lost 4 bases, and 15 bases had no gene match. The CDR3 runs 17 residues. CDR3 sequence: CASSSPRRTRGSYEQYF. The CDR3 DNA sequence: TGTGCCAGCAGCTCCCCACGGCGGACTAGAGGGAGCTACGAGCAGTACTTC.

This clone was recorded once. The chain recombines TRBV5-1 with TRBJ2-7, with D possibly matching TRBD1 (5 bases). Germline values: CDR1 SGHRS, CDR2 YFSETQ. The CDR3 has 14 amino acids. Trimming took 1 base from V and 5 from J, leaving 13 bases between them. Here the CDR3 DNA reads TGCGCCAGCAGCTTGAGAAGGGGCAGTAACGAGCAGTACTTC. It is translated as CASSLRRGSNEQYF.

The V gene is TRBV27, the J gene TRBJ2-1; the match to TRBD2 covers 9 bases. V lost 4 bases, J lost 7 bases, and 8 bases stayed unmatched. Germline V CDR1 and CDR2: MNHEY, SMNVEV (reference sequence). The CDR3 consists of 15 residues. The DNA of the CDR3 is TGTGCCAGCAGTTCCGCTAGCGGGAATCAAAATGAGCAGTTCTTC. Translation: CASSSASGNQNEQFF.

The chain combines TRBV7-3 with TRBJ2-1; 14 nucleotides align to TRBD2. The J segment lost 8 bases and the V segment lost 5 bases, leaving 8 bases of the junction unmatched. Looked up from germline, CDR1 is SGHTA and CDR2 is FQGTGA. The CDR3 runs to 16 residues. This CDR3 is CASSPNPGLAGDEQFF. For the CDR3, the DNA is TGTGCCAGCAGCCCTAACCCGGGACTAGCGGGAGATGAGCAGTTCTTC.

With regard to this clone: One junction end does not reproduce the germline sequence, and a read error may be involved. The rearrangement joins TRBV3-1 (or the pseudogene TRBV3-2) to TRBJ2-1; weak D call: TRBD2 (6 bases). This CDR3 has 14 residues. Germline V gene data show CDR1 as LGHDT and CDR2 as YNNKEL (reference sequence). The CDR3 DNA sequence: TGTGCCAGCTGCCAGAGACTAGAATACAATGAGCAGTTCTTC. Encoded protein: CASCQRLEYNEQFF.

The genes are TRBV19 and TRBJ2-1, with TRBD2 identical over 8 bases. Germline V gives CDR1 LNHDA, CDR2 SQIVND (reference sequence). CDR3 length: 15 amino acids. V lost 7 bases, J lost 8 bases, and 13 bases stayed unmatched. CDR3 sequence (DNA): TGTGCCAGTAACCTAAGGGGGACTAGTGGCGATGAGCAGTTCTTC. It translates to CASNLRGTSGDEQFF.

The gene calls are TRBV4-2 and TRBJ2-1; 8 nucleotides agree with TRBD2. The CDR3 runs to 18 residues. J gave up 7 bases and V 1 base, and 15 bases lay outside the gene matches. Germline CDR1 and CDR2: LGHNA and YNFKEQ. Written as DNA, the CDR3 is TGTGCCAGCAGCCAAGGAGACATTGCCAGCGGGAGTTCAAATGAGCAGTTCTTC. This translates into CASSQGDIASGSSNEQFF.

Of note for this clone: The junction differs from germline at one of its ends, possibly a read error. The V and J genes are TRBV7-7 and TRBJ1-4, with 7 bases fitting TRBD1. CDR1 and CDR2 from the germline V gene are SSHAT and FNYEAQ (reference sequence). This CDR3 has 15 residues. The CDR3 DNA follows: TGTGCTAGCAGCGTTACGACAGGGTCTAATGAAAAACTGTTTTTT. Translated: CASSVTTGSNEKLFF.

In DNA form, the CDR3 reads TGTGCCAGCAGCTTACGTGGAAACACCATATATTTT. Its protein is CASSLRGNTIYF. The chain carries TRBV11-2 and TRBJ1-3; D ambiguous. The CDR3 totals 12 residues. Per the germline V gene, CDR1 is SGHAT and CDR2 is FQNNGV. V was shortened by 2 bases and J by 3 bases, with 2 bases between the two germline ends.

The rearrangement links TRBV3-1 (or the pseudogene TRBV3-2) to TRBJ2-7, with 7 bases identical to TRBD2. CDR1 and CDR2 (germline): LGHDT, YNNKEL (reference sequence). V shed 1 base, J shed 3 bases, and the junction held 9 bases outside the gene matches. The CDR3 contains 16 residues. CDR3 in DNA: TGTGCCAGCAGCCAAGCCCACCGGGGACTATTCTACGAGCAGTACTTC. Its protein product is CASSQAHRGLFYEQYF.

The rearrangement joins TRBV11-3 to TRBJ1-1; the D gene is possibly TRBD1 (6 bases). The V gene's germline CDR1 is SGHNT and CDR2 YENEEA. The CDR3 is 13 residues long. Trimming took off 5 bases at V and 4 bases at J, with 11 bases between the two ends. The DNA for the CDR3 is TGTGCCAGCAGCAGCTTCAGGGGCACTGAAGCTTTCTTT. It yields the protein CASSSFRGTEAFF. The full variable domain, rest sourced from reference TRBV11-3 and TRBJ1-1, is EAGVVQSPRYKIIEKKQPVAFWCNPISGHNTLYWYLQNLGQGPELLIRYENEEAVDDSQLPKDRFSAERLKGVDSTLKIQPAELGDSAVYLCASSSFRGTEAFFGQGTRLTVV.

The chain uses TRBV5-1 and TRBJ1-4; D is unresolved. This CDR3 has 14 amino acids. Germline CDR1 reads SGHRS; CDR2 reads YFSETQ. Trimming took off 4 bases at V and 7 bases at J, with 14 bases between the two ends. The CDR3 region has the DNA TGCGCCAGCAGCGAGAACGGGGTTCGTGAAAAACTGTTTTTT. Protein sequence: CASSENGVREKLFF.

The V call is TRBV29-1, the J call TRBJ2-1; D perhaps matches TRBD1 (6 bases). This CDR3 has 14 residues. CDR1 SQVTM and CDR2 ANQGSEA come from the germline V gene. The germline V and J ends were trimmed by 7 bases and 8 bases, with 21 bases remaining between them. The CDR3 DNA reads TGCAGCGCGACCACGACAGGCTTTGGGTATGAGCAGTTCTTC. This gives the protein CSATTTGFGYEQFF.

The V and J genes are TRBV3-1 (or the pseudogene TRBV3-2) and TRBJ2-2, with 7 bases lining up with TRBD2. J was trimmed by 3 bases and V by 1 base; bases with no gene match: 8. Germline lookup yields CDR1 LGHDT and CDR2 YNNKEL (reference sequence). This CDR3 comprises 17 residues. The DNA of the CDR3 is TGTGCCAGCAGCCAAGGGCTAGCGGCCCCTTACACCGGGGAGCTGTTTTTT. It yields the protein CASSQGLAAPYTGELFF.